Included here is one TCR beta chain sequence, with context. The data were obtained in a study of T cell changes during pregnancy in multiple sclerosis. TCRdb's copy holds only in-frame clones and misses some; the assay was immunoSEQ multiplex PCR. In the table there are some 41,000 clones, 80% to 90% of which are singletons. Germline CDR1 reads SEHNR; CDR2 reads FQNEAQ (reference sequence). The CDR3 is made up of 15 amino acids. V lost 8 bases and J 3 bases, leaving 17 bases between the germline ends. Material: CD4+ T cells from peripheral blood mononuclear cells, obtained after pregnancy. This chain links TRBV7-9 with TRBJ1-3, with D perhaps matching TRBD1 (6 bases). This TCR came from a female donor with multiple sclerosis, enrolled in a pregnancy study. In nucleotides, the CDR3 is TGTGCCAGCGGGAATCTGGGGGCAGTTGGAAACACCATATATTTT. Translating gives CASGNLGAVGNTIYF.